This entry features one T cell receptor beta chain sequence. These data are taken from a study of shared clonotypes between healthy human individuals. This CDR3 spans 17 amino acids. The V segment lost 6 bases and the J segment 5 bases; nucleotides outside the gene matches: 16. CDR1 and CDR2 from the germline V gene are SGHRS and YFSETQ. A deep-level run was used for the assay. Sequencing was performed with immunoSEQ multiplex PCR; in TCRdb, only in-frame clones are kept and a portion is missing. This sample has roughly 2.4 million clones, with 90% to 96% found just once. The sample was naive CD4+ T cells sorted from blood. As for subset: CD45RA+ positively selected. V and J are TRBV5-1 and TRBJ2-3, with 9 bases matching TRBD2. The TCR originated in a man aged 18 to 29 in good health. The CDR3 DNA reads TGCGCCAGCACGCAGACTATACCGGGACTAGCAGGAGATACGCAGTATTTT. As protein: CASTQTIPGLAGDTQYF.